Frequency places the clone carrying this TCR beta chain as large. The target antigen is unknown. This sample is drawn from a study of CD8 T cells in cerebrospinal fluid in Alzheimer's disease. Study information: Plate-based nested PCR sequencing and droplet-based sequencing measured CSF T cell clonal expansion.

Overall study results and limits: In mild cognitive impairment or Alzheimer's disease, the biggest CSF clone made up more TCRs than in controls.

Profiling of CSF cells used 10X single-cell V(D)J plus 5' expression. TCRdb reprocessed the 10x single-cell sequencing reads and stores each CDR3 protein as one record, lacking DNA. This table holds approximately 500 distinct CDR3 sequences. The material sequenced was cerebrospinal fluid. The TCR comes from a human donor with Alzheimer's disease.

CDR3 residues: CASSSFGGSPTGELFF. J is TRBJ2-2 and V is TRBV11-2; TCRdb proposes TRBD1, but this gene call is untestable without DNA. Germline CDR1 reads SGHAT; CDR2 reads FQNNGV. This CDR3 region has 16 residues.